Below are 3 T cell receptor delta chains sequenced from a single sample in a study of γδ T cells in repeated Plasmodium falciparum infection. TCRdb reanalyzed the multiplex PCR reads using CATT. This table has 70,000 to 95,000 delta-chain clones, 1.4% to 1.5% appearing once. Vgamma9/Vdelta2+ and Vdelta2-negative gammadelta T cells were flow-sorted from PBMC for bulk sequencing. Input material: gamma-delta T cells from blood. The receptors come from a pool of human donors (malaria-infected and uninfected, not separated).

This clone occurred a few times. The gene calls are TRDV1 and TRDJ1; D unclear. No J gene was available from TCRdb, and it was assigned here by a germline match of the DNA. V was clipped by 0 bases and J by 1 base, with 24 bases between them. The germline V gene has CDR1 TSWWSYY and CDR2 QGS. This CDR3 has 20 residues. The CDR3 DNA follows: TGTGCTCTTGGGGAACTAGGAGCCGACGTACTCTGCCCAGGCACCGATAAACTCATCTTT. Translated: CALGELGADVLCPGTDKLIF.

This clone was recorded at least ten times. The chain joins TRDV1 to TRDJ1; a weak D match, TRDD3 (6 bases). The CDR3 has 16 amino acids. The V and J ends lost 0 bases and 3 bases respectively, with 14 bases between them. Germline V gives CDR1 TSWWSYY, CDR2 QGS. The CDR3 coding sequence is TGTGCTCTTGGGGAACTTCGAAATGGGGGGGCCGATAAACTCATCTTT. It codes for CALGELRNGGADKLIF.

A few counts support this clone. J is TRDJ1 and V is TRDV1; the match to TRDD3 covers 10 bases. Germline V gives CDR1 TSWWSYY, CDR2 QGS. Trimming at V came to 1 base and at J to 3 bases, leaving 26 bases not matched to a gene. CDR3 size: 23 residues. The DNA for the CDR3 is TGTGCTCTTGGGGAACCTCAGGGGAGGACTTCGGGGGATACGGTAAAGTACGCCGATAAACTCATCTTT. Translating gives CALGEPQGRTSGDTVKYADKLIF.